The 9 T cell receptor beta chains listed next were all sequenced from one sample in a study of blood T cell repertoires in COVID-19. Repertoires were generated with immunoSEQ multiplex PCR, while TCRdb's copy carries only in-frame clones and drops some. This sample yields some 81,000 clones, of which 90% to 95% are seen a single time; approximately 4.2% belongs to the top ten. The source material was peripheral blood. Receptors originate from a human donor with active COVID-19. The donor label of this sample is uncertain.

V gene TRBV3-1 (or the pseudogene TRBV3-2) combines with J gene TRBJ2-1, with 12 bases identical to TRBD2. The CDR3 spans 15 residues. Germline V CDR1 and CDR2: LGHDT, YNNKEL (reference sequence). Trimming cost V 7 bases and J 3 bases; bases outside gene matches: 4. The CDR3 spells CASTQTSGGYNEQFF. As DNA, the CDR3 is TGTGCCAGCACCCAGACTAGCGGGGGCTACAATGAGCAGTTCTTC.

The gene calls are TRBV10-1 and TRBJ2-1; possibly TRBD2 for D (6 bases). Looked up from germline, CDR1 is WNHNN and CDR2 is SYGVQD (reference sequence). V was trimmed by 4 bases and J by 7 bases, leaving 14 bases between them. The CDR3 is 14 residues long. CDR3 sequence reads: CASSVGGERNEQFF. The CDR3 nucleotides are TGCGCCAGCAGTGTGGGGGGAGAGAGGAATGAGCAGTTCTTC.

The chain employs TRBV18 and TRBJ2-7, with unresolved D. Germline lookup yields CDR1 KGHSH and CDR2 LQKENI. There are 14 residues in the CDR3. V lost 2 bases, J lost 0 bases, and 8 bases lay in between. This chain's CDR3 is CASSPETGSYEQYF. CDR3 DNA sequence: TGTGCCAGCTCACCAGAGACGGGCTCCTACGAGCAGTACTTC. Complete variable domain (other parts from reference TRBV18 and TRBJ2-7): NAGVMQNPRHLVRRRGQEARLRCSPMKGHSHVYWYRQLPEEGLKFMVYLQKENIIDESGMPKERFSAEFPKEGPSILRIQQVVRGDSAAYFCASSPETGSYEQYFGPGTRLTVT.

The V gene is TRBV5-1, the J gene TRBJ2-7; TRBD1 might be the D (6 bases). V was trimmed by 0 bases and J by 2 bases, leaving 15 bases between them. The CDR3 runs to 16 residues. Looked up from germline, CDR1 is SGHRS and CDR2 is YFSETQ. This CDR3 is CASSLAEQGIAYEQYF. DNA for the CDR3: TGCGCCAGCAGCTTGGCCGAACAGGGCATTGCCTACGAGCAGTACTTC.

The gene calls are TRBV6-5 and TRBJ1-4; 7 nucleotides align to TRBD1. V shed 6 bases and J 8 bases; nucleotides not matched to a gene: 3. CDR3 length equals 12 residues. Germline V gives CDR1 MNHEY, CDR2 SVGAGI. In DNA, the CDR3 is TGTGCCAGCAGCAGGGGGGACGAAAAACTGTTTTTT. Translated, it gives CASSRGDEKLFF.

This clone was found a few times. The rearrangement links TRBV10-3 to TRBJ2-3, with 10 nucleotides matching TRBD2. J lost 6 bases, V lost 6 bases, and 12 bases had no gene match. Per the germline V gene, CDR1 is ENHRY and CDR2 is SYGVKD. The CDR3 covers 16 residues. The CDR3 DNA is TGTGCCATCAGCCCCTATGCTAGCGGGGGCTCGGATACGCAGTATTTT. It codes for CAISPYASGGSDTQYF.

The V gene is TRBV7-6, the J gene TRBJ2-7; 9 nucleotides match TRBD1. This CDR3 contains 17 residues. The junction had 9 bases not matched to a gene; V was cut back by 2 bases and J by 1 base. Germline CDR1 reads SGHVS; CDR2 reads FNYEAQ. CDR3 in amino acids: CASSLSFKGTGSYEQYF. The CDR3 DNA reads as TGTGCCAGCAGCTTATCTTTTAAGGGGACAGGGTCCTACGAGCAGTACTTC.

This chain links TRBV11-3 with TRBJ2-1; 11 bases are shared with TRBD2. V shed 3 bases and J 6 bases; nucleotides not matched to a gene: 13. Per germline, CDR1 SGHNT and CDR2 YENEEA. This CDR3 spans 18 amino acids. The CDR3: CASSLKFSGRAVGNEQFF. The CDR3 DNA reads TGTGCCAGCAGCTTGAAGTTTAGCGGGAGGGCCGTTGGCAATGAGCAGTTCTTC.

The CDR3 sequence: CASSSPGTGYTGELFF. CDR3 bases: TGTGCCAGCAGCTCACCCGGGACAGGGTACACCGGGGAGCTGTTTTTT. This rearrangement joins TRBV5-4 to TRBJ2-2, with TRBD1 identical over 9 bases. Germline CDR1 is SGHNT and CDR2 is YYREEE (reference sequence). The trim removed 3 bases at V and 3 bases at J, leaving 6 bases unmatched. The CDR3 is 16 residues long.